The T cell receptor (beta chain) described here comes from a study of T-cell reconstitution after alpha-beta-depleted transplantation in children. This clonotype showed up just a few times. TCRbeta library preparation incorporated unique molecular identifiers. TCRdb reprocessed the PCR reads via MiXCR and lists one record per CDR3 protein. The data hold 200,000 to 250,000 distinct CDR3 sequences, with around 10% observed a single time. Germline CDR1 MGHRA, CDR2 YSYEKL. This CDR3 has 16 residues. The trim removed 4 bases at V and 10 bases at J, leaving 19 bases unmatched. This specimen was PBMCs from the stem cell graft donor, taken from the stem cell graft. The chain joins TRBV4-1 to TRBJ2-7, with 7 bases fitting TRBD1. The origin of this receptor is a human donor who donated a stem cell graft to a child with acute lymphoblastic leukemia. The CDR3 nucleotides read TGCGCCAGCAGCCTCGGCAGAGGGACAGATCAGGTTGGACAGTACTTC. Translation: CASSLGRGTDQVGQYF.